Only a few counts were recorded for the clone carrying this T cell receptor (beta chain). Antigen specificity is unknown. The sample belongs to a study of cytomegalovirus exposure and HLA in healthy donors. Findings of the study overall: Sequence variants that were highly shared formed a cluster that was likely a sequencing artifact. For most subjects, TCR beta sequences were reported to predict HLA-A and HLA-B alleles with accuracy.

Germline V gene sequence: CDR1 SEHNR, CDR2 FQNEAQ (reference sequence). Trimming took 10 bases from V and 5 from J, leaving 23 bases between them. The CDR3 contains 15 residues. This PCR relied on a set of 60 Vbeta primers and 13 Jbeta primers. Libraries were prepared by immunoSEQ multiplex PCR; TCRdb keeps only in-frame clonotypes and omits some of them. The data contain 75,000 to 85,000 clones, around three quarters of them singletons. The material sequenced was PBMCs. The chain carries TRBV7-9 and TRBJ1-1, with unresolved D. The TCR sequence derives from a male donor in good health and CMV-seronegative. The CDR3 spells CATTRAGSFRTEAFF. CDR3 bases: TGTGCCACCACGCGGGCAGGAAGTTTTAGGACTGAAGCTTTCTTT.